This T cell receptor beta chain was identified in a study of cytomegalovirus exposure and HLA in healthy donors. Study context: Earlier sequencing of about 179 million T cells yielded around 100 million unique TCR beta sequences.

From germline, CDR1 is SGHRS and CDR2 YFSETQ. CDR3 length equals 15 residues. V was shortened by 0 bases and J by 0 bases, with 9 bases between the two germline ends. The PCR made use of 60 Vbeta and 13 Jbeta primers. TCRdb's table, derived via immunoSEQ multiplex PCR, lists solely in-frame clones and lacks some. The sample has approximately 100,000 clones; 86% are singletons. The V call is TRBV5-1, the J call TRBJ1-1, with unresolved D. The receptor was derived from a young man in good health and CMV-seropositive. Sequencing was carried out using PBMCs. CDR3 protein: CASSLGDNLNTEAFF. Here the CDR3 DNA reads TGCGCCAGCAGCTTGGGCGACAACTTGAACACTGAAGCTTTCTTT.